This T cell receptor beta chain came from a study of CD8 T cells in Susac syndrome. It was treatment-naive patients with stable or active relapsing-remitting disease who made up the multiple sclerosis controls. Random hexamers were used to reverse transcribe the RNA input (about 0.5 to 1 ug). In TCRdb, the immunoSEQ multiplex PCR reads were re-called with MiXCR into one record per CDR3 protein. This table has over 300,000 distinct CDR3 sequences, 90% to 95% appearing once. The clonotype comes from a human donor with multiple sclerosis. Sequenced input: CD4+ T cells from PBMCs.

In DNA, the CDR3 is TGTGCCTGGAGTGTGGACAGGGACCATAATCAGCCCCAGCATTTT. Residues: CAWSVDRDHNQPQHF. The chain has TRBV30 and TRBJ1-5, with TRBD1 identical over 8 bases. CDR1 and CDR2 from the germline V gene are GTSNPN and SVGIG (reference sequence). The CDR3 sequence is 15 residues long. Trimming cost V 0 bases and J 4 bases; bases outside gene matches: 5.